Listed below are T cell receptor beta chains from one sample, sequenced in a study of OX40 agonist ivuxolimab in advanced cancers. Sequenced by immunoSEQ multiplex PCR; TCRdb stores in-frame clones only, minus some. The sample consists of tens of thousands of clones, roughly 89% of them appearing once. The sample here was CD4+ or CD8+ T cells sorted from blood, taken in a trial of the OX40 agonist ivuxolimab. The receptors here all came from an adult with an advanced solid tumor such as melanoma, head and neck, liver or kidney cancer. The CDR3 runs from the conserved cysteine through the conserved F or W. The order of the fields is CDR3 DNA, CDR3 protein, D gene, J gene, V gene, clone size. D genes are given only for firm matches. A clone size is listed for some rows: how often the clone was seen (once, few, many), or a class if it is expanded.

cdr3_nt: TGTGCCAGCAGCCCCGCGCGGGGTTACGGGTCCTACGAGCAGTACTTC
cdr3_aa: CASSPARGYGSYEQYF
d_call: .
j_call: TRBJ2-7
v_call: TRBV7-9
clone_size: .

cdr3_nt: TGTGCCACCAGCAGAGTGGGACAGTTCCGAAGCTCTGGGGCCAACGTCCTGACTTTC
cdr3_aa: CATSRVGQFRSSGANVLTF
d_call: TRBD1
j_call: TRBJ2-6
v_call: TRBV15
clone_size: .

cdr3_nt: TGTGCCACCTCCCAGCAGCTGAACACTGAAGCTTTCTTT
cdr3_aa: CATSQQLNTEAFF
d_call: .
j_call: TRBJ1-1
v_call: TRBV6-6
clone_size: .

cdr3_nt: TGTGCCAGCTCACCACGCGGGATAAGTGCAGATACGCAGTATTTT
cdr3_aa: CASSPRGISADTQYF
d_call: .
j_call: TRBJ2-3
v_call: TRBV18
clone_size: .

cdr3_nt: TGTGCCTGGAGTTGGGGGGACGGCACTGAAGCTTTCTTT
cdr3_aa: CAWSWGDGTEAFF
d_call: .
j_call: TRBJ1-1
v_call: TRBV30
clone_size: .

cdr3_nt: TGTGCCAGCAGCGCAAAGGGTGACGGGAATGAGCAGTTCTTC
cdr3_aa: CASSAKGDGNEQFF
d_call: .
j_call: TRBJ2-1
v_call: TRBV7-3
clone_size: once

cdr3_nt: TGTGCCAGCAGCCAAGGGGGACAGGTGATAGTGAAGAATGGCTACACCTTC
cdr3_aa: CASSQGGQVIVKNGYTF
d_call: TRBD1
j_call: TRBJ1-2
v_call: TRBV4-2
clone_size: .

cdr3_nt: TGTGCCAGCAGCTTCGGGGGGCAAATCGGGGAGCTGTTTTTT
cdr3_aa: CASSFGGQIGELFF
d_call: .
j_call: TRBJ2-2
v_call: TRBV5-4
clone_size: .

cdr3_nt: TGTGCCAGCACCGCCAGTGGAGAAAAACTGTTTTTT
cdr3_aa: CASTASGEKLFF
d_call: .
j_call: TRBJ1-4
v_call: TRBV6-6
clone_size: .

cdr3_nt: TGTGCCAGTAGGACAACAGGGGGCACGGGTTCAAGGCAGCCCCAGCATTTT
cdr3_aa: CASRTTGGTGSRQPQHF
d_call: TRBD1
j_call: TRBJ1-5
v_call: TRBV19
clone_size: .

cdr3_nt: TGTGCCTGGTCTAGCGGGAGGAGGAACACCGGGGAGCTGTTTTTT
cdr3_aa: CAWSSGRRNTGELFF
d_call: TRBD2
j_call: TRBJ2-2
v_call: TRBV30
clone_size: .

cdr3_nt: TGTGCCAGCAGACCCTCGTCGGGGCATCATGAGCAGTTCTTC
cdr3_aa: CASRPSSGHHEQFF
d_call: .
j_call: TRBJ2-1
v_call: TRBV7-3
clone_size: .

cdr3_nt: TGTGCCAGCTCGTATACAGCGGCCGGGGAGCTGTTTTTT
cdr3_aa: CASSYTAAGELFF
d_call: .
j_call: TRBJ2-2
v_call: TRBV18
clone_size: .

cdr3_nt: TGTGCCAGCAGCTTGGAGGCAGGGTGGAACATTCAGTACTTC
cdr3_aa: CASSLEAGWNIQYF
d_call: .
j_call: TRBJ2-4
v_call: TRBV5-4
clone_size: .

cdr3_nt: TGTGCCAGCAGGCTTACTAGCGGGAGGGGGTACAATGAGCAGTTCTTC
cdr3_aa: CASRLTSGRGYNEQFF
d_call: TRBD2
j_call: TRBJ2-1
v_call: TRBV28
clone_size: .

cdr3_nt: TGTGCCAGCAGCCAGGGGACAGGGGCTGCTGAAGCTTTCTTT
cdr3_aa: CASSQGTGAAEAFF
d_call: TRBD1
j_call: TRBJ1-1
v_call: TRBV6-6
clone_size: .

cdr3_nt: TGTGCCAGCAGTTCGACCGGGGTTCGGCAGTACTTC
cdr3_aa: CASSSTGVRQYF
d_call: .
j_call: TRBJ2-7
v_call: TRBV28
clone_size: .

cdr3_nt: TGCGCCAGCAGCAATACAGGGGGCACTGAAGCTTTCTTT
cdr3_aa: CASSNTGGTEAFF
d_call: TRBD1
j_call: TRBJ1-1
v_call: TRBV5-1
clone_size: once

cdr3_nt: TGTGCCAGCAGCTTAATGGGCCATTCTCAGCATTTT
cdr3_aa: CASSLMGHSQHF
d_call: .
j_call: TRBJ1-5
v_call: TRBV7-2
clone_size: .

cdr3_nt: TGCGCCAGCAGCCCCCGGGGTCGTCGGGAAAAACTGTTTTTT
cdr3_aa: CASSPRGRREKLFF
d_call: .
j_call: TRBJ1-4
v_call: TRBV5-1
clone_size: once

cdr3_nt: TGTGCCAGCAGCCGCACTACAGGACTAGCGGGGTACAATGAGCAGTTCTTC
cdr3_aa: CASSRTTGLAGYNEQFF
d_call: TRBD2
j_call: TRBJ2-1
v_call: TRBV27
clone_size: .

cdr3_nt: TGTGCCAGCAGCTTAGCGTTGGATTATAATGAAAAACTGTTTTTT
cdr3_aa: CASSLALDYNEKLFF
d_call: .
j_call: TRBJ1-4
v_call: TRBV7-9
clone_size: .

cdr3_nt: TGTGCCAGCAGCCCTGTGACAGGGACGGGAGAAAAACTGTTTTTT
cdr3_aa: CASSPVTGTGEKLFF
d_call: TRBD1
j_call: TRBJ1-4
v_call: TRBV28
clone_size: .

cdr3_nt: TGTGCCAGCAGCTGGGGCCCTAGGGTAGTAGGAGATACGCAGTATTTT
cdr3_aa: CASSWGPRVVGDTQYF
d_call: .
j_call: TRBJ2-3
v_call: TRBV5-6
clone_size: .

cdr3_nt: TGTGCCAGCAGGGAAGCGGGAGGGGGGTACAATGAGCAGTTCTTC
cdr3_aa: CASREAGGGYNEQFF
d_call: TRBD2
j_call: TRBJ2-1
v_call: TRBV27
clone_size: once

cdr3_nt: TGTGCCAGCAGCCACCAATCGGAGCGTGAAAAACTGTTTTTT
cdr3_aa: CASSHQSEREKLFF
d_call: .
j_call: TRBJ1-4
v_call: TRBV11-2
clone_size: .